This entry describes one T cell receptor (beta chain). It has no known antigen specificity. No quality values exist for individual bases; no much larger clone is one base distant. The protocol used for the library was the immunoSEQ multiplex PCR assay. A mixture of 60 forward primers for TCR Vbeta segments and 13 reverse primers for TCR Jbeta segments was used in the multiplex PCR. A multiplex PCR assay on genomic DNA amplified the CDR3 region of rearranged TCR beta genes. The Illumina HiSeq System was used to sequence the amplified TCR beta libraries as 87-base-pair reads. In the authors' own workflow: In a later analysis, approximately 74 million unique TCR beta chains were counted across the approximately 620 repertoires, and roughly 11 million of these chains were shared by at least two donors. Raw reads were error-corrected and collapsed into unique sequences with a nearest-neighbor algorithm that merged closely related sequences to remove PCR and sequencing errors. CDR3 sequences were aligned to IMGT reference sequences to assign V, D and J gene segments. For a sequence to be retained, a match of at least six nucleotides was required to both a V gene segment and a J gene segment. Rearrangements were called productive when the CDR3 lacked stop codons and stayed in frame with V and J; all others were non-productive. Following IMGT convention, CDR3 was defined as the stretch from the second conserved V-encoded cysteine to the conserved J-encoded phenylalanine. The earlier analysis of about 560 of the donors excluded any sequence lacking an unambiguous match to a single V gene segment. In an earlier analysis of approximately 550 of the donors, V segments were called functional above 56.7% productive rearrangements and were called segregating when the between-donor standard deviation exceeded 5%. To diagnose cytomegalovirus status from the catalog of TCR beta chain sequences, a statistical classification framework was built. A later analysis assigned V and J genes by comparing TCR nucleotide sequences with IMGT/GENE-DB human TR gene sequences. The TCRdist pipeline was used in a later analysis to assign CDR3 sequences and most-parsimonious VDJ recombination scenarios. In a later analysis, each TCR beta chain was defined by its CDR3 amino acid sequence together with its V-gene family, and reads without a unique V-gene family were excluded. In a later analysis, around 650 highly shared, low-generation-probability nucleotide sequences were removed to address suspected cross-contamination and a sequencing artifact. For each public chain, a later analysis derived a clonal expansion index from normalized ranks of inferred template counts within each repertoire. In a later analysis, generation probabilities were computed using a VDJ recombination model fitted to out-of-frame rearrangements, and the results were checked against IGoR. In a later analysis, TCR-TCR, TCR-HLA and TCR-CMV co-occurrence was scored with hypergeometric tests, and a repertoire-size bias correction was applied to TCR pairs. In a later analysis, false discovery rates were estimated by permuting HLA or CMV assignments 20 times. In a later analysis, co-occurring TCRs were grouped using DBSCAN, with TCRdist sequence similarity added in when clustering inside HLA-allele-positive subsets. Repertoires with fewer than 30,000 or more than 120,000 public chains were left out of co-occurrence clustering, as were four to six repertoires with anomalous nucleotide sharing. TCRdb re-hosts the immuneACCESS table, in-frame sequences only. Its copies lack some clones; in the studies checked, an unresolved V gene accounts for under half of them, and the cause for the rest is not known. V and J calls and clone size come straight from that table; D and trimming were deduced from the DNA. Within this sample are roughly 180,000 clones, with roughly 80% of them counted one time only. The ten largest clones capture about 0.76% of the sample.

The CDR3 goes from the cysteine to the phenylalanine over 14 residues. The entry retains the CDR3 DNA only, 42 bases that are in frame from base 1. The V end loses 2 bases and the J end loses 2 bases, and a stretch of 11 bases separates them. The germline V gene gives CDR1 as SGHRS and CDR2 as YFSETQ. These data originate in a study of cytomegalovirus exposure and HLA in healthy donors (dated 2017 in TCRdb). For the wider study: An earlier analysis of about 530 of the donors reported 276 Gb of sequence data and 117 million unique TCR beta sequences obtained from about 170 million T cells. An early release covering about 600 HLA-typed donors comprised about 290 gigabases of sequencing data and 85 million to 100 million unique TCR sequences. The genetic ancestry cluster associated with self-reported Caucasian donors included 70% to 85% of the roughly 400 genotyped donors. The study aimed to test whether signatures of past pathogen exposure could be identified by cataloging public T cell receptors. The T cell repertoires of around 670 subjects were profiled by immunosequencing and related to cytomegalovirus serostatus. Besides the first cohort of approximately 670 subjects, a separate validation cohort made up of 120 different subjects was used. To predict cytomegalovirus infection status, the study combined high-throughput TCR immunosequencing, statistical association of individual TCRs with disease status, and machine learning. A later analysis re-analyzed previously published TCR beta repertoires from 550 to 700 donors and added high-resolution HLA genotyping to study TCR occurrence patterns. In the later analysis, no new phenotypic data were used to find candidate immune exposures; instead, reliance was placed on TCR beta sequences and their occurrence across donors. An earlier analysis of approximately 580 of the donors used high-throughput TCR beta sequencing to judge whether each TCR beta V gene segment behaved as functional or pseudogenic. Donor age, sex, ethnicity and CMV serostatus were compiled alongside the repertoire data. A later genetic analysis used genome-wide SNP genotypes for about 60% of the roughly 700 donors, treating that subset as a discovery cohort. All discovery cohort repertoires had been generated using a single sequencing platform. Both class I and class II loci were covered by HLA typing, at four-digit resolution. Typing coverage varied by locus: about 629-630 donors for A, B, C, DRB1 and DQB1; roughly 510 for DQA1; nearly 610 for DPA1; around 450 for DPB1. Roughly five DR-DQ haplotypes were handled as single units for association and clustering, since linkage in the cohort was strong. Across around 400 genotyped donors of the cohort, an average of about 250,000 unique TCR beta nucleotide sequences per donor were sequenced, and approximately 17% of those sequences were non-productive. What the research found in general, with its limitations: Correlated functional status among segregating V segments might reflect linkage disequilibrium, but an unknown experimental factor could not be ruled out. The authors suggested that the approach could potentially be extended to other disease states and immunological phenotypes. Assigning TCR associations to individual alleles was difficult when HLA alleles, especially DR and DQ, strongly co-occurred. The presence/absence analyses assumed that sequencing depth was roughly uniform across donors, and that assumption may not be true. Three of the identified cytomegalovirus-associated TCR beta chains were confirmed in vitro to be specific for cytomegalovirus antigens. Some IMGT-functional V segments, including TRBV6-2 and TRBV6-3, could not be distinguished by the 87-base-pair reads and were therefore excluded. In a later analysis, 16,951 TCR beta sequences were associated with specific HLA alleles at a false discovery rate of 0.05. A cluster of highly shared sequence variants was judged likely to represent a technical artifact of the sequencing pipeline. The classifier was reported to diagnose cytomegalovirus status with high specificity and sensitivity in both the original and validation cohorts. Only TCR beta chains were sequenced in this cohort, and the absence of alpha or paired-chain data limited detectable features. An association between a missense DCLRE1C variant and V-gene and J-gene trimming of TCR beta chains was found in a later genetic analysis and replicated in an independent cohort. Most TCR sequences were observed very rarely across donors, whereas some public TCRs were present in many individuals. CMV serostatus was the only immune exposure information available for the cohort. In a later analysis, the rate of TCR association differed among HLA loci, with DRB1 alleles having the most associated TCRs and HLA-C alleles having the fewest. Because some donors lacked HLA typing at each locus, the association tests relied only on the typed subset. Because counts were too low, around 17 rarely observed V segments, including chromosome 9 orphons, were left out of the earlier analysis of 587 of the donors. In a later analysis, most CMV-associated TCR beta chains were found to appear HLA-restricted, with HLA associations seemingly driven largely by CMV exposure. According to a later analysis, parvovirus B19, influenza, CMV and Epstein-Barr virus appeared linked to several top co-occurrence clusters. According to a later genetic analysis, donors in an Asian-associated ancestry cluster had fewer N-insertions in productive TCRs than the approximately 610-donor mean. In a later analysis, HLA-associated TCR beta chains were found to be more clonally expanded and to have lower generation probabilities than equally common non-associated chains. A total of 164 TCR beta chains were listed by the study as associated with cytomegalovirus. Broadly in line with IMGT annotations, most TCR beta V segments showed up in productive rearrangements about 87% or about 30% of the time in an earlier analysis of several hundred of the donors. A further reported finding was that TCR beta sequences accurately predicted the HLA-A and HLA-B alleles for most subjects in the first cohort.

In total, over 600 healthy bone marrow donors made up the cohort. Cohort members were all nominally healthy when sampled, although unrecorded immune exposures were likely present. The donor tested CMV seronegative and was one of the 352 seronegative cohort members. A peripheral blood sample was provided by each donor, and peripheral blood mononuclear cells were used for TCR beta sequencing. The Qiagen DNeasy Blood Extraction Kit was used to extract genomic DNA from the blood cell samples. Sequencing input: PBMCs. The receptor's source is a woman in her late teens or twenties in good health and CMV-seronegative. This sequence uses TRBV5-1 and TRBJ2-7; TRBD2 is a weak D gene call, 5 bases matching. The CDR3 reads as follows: CASSLADAAYEQYF. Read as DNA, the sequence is TGCGCCAGCAGCTTAGCGGATGCGGCCTACGAGCAGTACTTC.